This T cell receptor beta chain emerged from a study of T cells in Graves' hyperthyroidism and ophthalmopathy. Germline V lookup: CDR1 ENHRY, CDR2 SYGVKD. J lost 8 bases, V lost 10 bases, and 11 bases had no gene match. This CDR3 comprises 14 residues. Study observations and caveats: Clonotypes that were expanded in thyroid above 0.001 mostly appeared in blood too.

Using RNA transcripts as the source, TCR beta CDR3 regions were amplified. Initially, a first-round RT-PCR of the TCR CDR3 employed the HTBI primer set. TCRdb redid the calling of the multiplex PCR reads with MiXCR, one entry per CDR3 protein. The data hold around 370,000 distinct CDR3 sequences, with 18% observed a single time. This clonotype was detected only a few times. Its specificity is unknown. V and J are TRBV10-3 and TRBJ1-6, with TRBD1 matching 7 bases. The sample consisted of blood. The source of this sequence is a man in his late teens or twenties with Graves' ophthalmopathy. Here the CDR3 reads CANSGQRYDSPLHF. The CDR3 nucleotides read TGTGCCAACTCGGGACAGAGGTATGATTCACCCCTCCACTTT.